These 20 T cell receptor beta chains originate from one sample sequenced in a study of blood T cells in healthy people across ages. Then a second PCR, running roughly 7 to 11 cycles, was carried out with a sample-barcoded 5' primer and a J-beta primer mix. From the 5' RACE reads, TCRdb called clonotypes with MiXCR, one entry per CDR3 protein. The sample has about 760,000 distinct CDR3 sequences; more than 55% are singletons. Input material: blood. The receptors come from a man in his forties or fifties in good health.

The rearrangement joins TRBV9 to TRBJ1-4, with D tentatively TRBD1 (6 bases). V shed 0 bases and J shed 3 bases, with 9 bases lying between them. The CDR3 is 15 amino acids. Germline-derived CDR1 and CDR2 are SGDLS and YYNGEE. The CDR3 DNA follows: TGTGCCAGCAGCGTAGAGGGGGTAGCTAATGAAAAACTGTTTTTT. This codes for CASSVEGVANEKLFF.

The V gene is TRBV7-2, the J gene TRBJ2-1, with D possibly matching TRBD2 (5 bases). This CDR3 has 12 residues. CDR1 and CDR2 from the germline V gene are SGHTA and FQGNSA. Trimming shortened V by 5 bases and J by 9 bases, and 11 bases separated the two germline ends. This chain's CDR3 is CASSPTLVEQFF. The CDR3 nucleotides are TGTGCCAGCAGCCCAACACTAGTTGAGCAGTTCTTC.

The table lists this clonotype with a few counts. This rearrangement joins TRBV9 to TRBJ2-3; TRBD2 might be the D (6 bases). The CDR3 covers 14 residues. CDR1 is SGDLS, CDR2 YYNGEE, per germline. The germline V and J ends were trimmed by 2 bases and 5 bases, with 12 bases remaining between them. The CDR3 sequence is CASSVLGGGDTQYF. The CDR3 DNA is TGTGCCAGCAGCGTTCTGGGGGGTGGAGATACGCAGTATTTT.

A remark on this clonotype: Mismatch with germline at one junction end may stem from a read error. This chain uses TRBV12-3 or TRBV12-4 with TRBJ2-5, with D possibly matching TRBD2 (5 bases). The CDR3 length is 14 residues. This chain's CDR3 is CASSFGLGDNEQYF. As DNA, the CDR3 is TGTGCCAGTAGTTTTGGCTTGGGAGACAATGAGCAGTACTTC.

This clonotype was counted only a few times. CDR3 loop: CASSPPLGLQFF. The CDR3, as DNA: TGTGCCAGCAGTCCGCCCCTGGGTTTGCAGTTCTTC. The gene calls are TRBV28 and TRBJ2-1; D uncertain. CDR3 length equals 12 residues. Germline V gene lookup returns CDR1 MDHEN and CDR2 SYDVKM. V was trimmed by 5 bases and J by 12 bases, leaving 14 bases between them.

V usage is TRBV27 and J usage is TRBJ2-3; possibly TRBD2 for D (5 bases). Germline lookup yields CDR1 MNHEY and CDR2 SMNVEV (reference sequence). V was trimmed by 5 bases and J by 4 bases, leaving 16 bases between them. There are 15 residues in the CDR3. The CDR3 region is CASSAPGGGADTQYF. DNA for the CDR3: TGTGCCAGCAGTGCCCCGGGCGGAGGAGCAGATACGCAGTATTTT.

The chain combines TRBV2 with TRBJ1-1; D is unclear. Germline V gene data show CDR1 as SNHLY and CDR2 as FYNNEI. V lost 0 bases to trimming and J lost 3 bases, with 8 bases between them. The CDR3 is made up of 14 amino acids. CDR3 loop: CASSEAGGYTEAFF. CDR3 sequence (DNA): TGTGCCAGCAGTGAAGCAGGAGGGTACACTGAAGCTTTCTTT.

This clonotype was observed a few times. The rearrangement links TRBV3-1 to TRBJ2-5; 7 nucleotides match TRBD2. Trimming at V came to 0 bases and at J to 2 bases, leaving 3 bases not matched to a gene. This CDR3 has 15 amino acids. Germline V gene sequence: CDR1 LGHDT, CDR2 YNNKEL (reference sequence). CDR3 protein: CASSQERRGQETQYF. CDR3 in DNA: TGTGCCAGCAGCCAAGAGAGGCGGGGGCAAGAGACCCAGTACTTC.

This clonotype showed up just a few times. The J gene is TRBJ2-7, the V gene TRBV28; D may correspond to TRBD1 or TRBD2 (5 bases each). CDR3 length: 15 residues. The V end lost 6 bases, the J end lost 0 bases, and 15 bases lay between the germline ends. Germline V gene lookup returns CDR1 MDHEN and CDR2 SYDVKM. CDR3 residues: CASRPGRATSYEQYF. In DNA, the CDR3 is TGTGCCAGCAGGCCGGGACGAGCGACCTCCTACGAGCAGTACTTC.

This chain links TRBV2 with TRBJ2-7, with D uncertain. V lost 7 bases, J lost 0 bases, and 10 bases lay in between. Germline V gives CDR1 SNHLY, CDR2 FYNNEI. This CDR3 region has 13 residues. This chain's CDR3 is CASMGWGSYEQYF. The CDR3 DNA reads TGTGCCAGCATGGGTTGGGGCTCCTACGAGCAGTACTTC.

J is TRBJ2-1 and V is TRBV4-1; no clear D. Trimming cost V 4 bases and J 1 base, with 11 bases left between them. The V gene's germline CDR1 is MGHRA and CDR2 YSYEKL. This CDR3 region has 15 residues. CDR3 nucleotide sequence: TGCGCCAGCAGCCCTTCGCCACGATCCTACAATGAGCAGTTCTTC. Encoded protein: CASSPSPRSYNEQFF.

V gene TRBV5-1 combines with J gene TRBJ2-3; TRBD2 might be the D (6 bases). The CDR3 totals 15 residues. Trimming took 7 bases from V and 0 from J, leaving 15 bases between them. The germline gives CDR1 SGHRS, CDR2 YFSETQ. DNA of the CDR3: TGCGCCAGCCACCTCGGACTAACTAGCACAGATACGCAGTATTTT. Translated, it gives CASHLGLTSTDTQYF.

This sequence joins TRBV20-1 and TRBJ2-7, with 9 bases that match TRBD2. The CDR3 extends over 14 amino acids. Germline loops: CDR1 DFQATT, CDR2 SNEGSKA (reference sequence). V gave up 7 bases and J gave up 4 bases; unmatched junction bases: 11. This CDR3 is CSVSSGTAVYEQYF. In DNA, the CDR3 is TGCAGTGTTTCTAGCGGGACCGCAGTGTACGAGCAGTACTTC.

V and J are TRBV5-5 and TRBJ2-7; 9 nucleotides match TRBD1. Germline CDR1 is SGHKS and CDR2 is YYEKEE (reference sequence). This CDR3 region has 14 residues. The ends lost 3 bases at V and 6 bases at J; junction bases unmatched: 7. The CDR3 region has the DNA TGTGCCAGCAGCTCCGGGACAGGGTACGGCGAGCAGTACTTC. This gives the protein CASSSGTGYGEQYF. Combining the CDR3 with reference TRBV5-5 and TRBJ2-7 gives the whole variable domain DAGVTQSPTHLIKTRGQQVTLRCSPISGHKSVSWYQQVLGQGPQFIFQYYEKEERGRGNFPDRFSARQFPNYSSELNVNALLLGDSALYLCASSSGTGYGEQYFGPGTRLTVT.

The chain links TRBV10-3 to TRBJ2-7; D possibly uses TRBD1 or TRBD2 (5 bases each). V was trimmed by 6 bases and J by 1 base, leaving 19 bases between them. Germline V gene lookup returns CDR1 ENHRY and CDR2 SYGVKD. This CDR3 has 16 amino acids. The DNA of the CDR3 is TGTGCCATCAGCGAACGTGGGACGTCAAATTCCTACGAGCAGTACTTC. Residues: CAISERGTSNSYEQYF.

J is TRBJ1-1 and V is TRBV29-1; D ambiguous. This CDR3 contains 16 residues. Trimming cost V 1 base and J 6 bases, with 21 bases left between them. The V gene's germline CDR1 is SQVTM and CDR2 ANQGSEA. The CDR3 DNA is TGCAGCGTTGAAGGGCCCCCAGGTCGTAAGTTGTCTGAAGCTTTCTTT. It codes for CSVEGPPGRKLSEAFF.

The DNA of the CDR3 is TGTGCTAGTGGTACGGGACAGGGGCCAGATACGCAGTATTTT. Amino acid sequence: CASGTGQGPDTQYF. The chain is built from TRBV12-5 and TRBJ2-3; 10 positions agree with TRBD1. CDR3 length: 14 residues. With V trimmed by 5 bases and J by 4 bases, 3 bases remained unmatched. CDR1 is LGHNT and CDR2 is FRNRAP in the germline V gene.

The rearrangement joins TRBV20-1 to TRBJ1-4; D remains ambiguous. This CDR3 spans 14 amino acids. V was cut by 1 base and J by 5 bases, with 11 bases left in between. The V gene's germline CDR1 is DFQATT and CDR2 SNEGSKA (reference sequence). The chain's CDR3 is CSARVVPANEKLFF. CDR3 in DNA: TGCAGTGCTAGAGTGGTACCGGCCAATGAAAAACTGTTTTTT.

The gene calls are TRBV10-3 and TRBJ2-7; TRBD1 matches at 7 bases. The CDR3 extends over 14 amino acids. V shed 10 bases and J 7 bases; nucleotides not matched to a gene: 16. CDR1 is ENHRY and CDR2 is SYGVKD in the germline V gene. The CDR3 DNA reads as TGTGCCACTCGGGCGACAGGGCCCTACAATGAGCAGTACTTC. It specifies CATRATGPYNEQYF.

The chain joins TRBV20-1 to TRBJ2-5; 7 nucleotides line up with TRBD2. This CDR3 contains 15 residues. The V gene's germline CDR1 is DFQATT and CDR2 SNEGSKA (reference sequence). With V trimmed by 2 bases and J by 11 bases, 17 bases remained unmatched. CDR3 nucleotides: TGCAGTGCTAGATCTTTCGGGACTACCTTTAGGGAGCAGTACTTC. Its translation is CSARSFGTTFREQYF.